The 4 T cell receptor beta chains presented below share a single source sample, sequenced in a study of blood T cells in healthy people across ages. A second PCR, run for about 7 to 12 cycles, used a sample-barcoded 5' primer plus a J-beta primer mix. TCRdb redid the calling of the 5' RACE reads with MiXCR, one entry per CDR3 protein. The table includes some 690,000 distinct CDR3 sequences, about 24% detected once. Material: blood. The receptors were sampled from a man in his sixties or seventies in good health.

This clonotype occurred a few times. The V gene is TRBV20-1, the J gene TRBJ1-2; no clear D gene. The V gene's germline CDR1 is DFQATT and CDR2 SNEGSKA (reference sequence). This CDR3 is 13 amino acids long. Trimming removed 7 bases from V and 1 base from J, with 13 bases in between. This CDR3 is CSVTNNDNYGYTF. In nucleotides, the CDR3 is TGCAGTGTTACAAATAACGATAACTATGGCTACACCTTC.

This clonotype was counted at least ten times. This rearrangement joins TRBV14 to TRBJ2-1, with unresolved D. The CDR3 consists of 15 residues. Germline V gives CDR1 SGHDN, CDR2 FVKESK. Deletions cut 0 bases from V and 3 bases from J, with 9 bases between. CDR3 in amino acids: CASSQDVPGYNEQFF. As DNA, the CDR3 is TGTGCCAGCAGCCAAGATGTTCCGGGCTACAATGAGCAGTTCTTC. The full variable domain, its missing parts supplied by reference TRBV14 and TRBJ2-1, is EAGVTQFPSHSVIEKGQTVTLRCDPISGHDNLYWYRRVMGKEIKFLLHFVKESKQDESGMPNNRFLAERTGGTYSTLKVQPAELEDSGVYFCASSQDVPGYNEQFFGPGTRLTVL.

The chain joins TRBV15 to TRBJ2-5; TRBD2 agrees at 11 bases. With the DNA end fitting TRBJ2-1 better, the J assignment may be wrong. Looked up from germline, CDR1 is LNHNV and CDR2 is YYDKDF (reference sequence). This CDR3 has 15 residues. The CDR3 DNA reads TGTGCCACCAGCATTGGGACTAGCGGAGGGGATGAGCAGTTCTTC. It encodes CATSIGTSGGDEQFF.

This chain uses TRBV5-1 with TRBJ2-3; 8 bases fit TRBD1. The CDR3 is made up of 17 amino acids. Germline trimming cut 4 bases from V and 2 bases from J; bases unmatched to any gene: 12. The germline CDR1 and CDR2 sequences are SGHRS and YFSETQ. CDR3: CASSLKTGTGHTDTQYF. CDR3 coding DNA: TGCGCCAGCAGCCTAAAAACCGGGACAGGCCACACAGATACGCAGTATTTT.